This entry lists 22 T cell receptor beta chains sequenced from one sample in a study of identical twins. One entry per CDR3 protein results from TCRdb running MiXCR on the 5' RACE reads. The sample carries approximately 190,000 distinct CDR3 sequences, 15% to 20% recorded once. This sample was also put to use in a study of T cells expressing NK-cell markers.

Material for sequencing was CD8+ T cells sorted from blood. These receptors were collected from a woman aged 18-29 years in good health.

This clonotype has a handful of counts. This rearrangement joins TRBV10-3 to TRBJ1-3, with TRBD1 identical over 7 bases. This CDR3 region has 15 residues. J was trimmed by 4 bases and V by 2 bases; bases with no gene match: 5. Germline V gene lookup returns CDR1 ENHRY and CDR2 SYGVKD. CDR3 nucleotides: TGTGCCATCAGTGAGGAGACAGGGCCCGGAAACACCATATATTTT. Its translation: CAISEETGPGNTIYF.

This clonotype was seen a handful of times. The J gene is TRBJ2-7, the V gene TRBV6-5; tentatively, D is TRBD2 (6 bases). Germline V gene sequence: CDR1 MNHEY, CDR2 SVGAGI. The CDR3 has 15 residues. V shed 0 bases and J shed 5 bases, with 14 bases lying between them. CDR3 bases: TGTGCCAGCAGTTACTCGGGCCAGGGCGGGAACGAGCAGTACTTC. This gives the protein CASSYSGQGGNEQYF.

The rearrangement joins TRBV20-1 to TRBJ2-2; 8 bases agree with TRBD2. This CDR3 region has 15 residues. CDR1 DFQATT and CDR2 SNEGSKA come from the germline V gene (reference sequence). V was pared by 2 bases and J by 1 base, with 3 bases of the junction left unmatched. CDR3 coding DNA: TGCAGTGCTAGAAATAGCGGGGAGAACACCGGGGAGCTGTTTTTT. Its translation: CSARNSGENTGELFF.

This clonotype was picked up a small number of times. The chain links TRBV24-1 to TRBJ2-2; D not certain. With 5 bases removed from V and 1 base from J, the gap between germline ends came to 4 bases. The CDR3 length is 13 residues. The germline gives CDR1 KGHDR, CDR2 SFDVKD. This CDR3 reads CATSGMNTGELFF. As DNA, the CDR3 is TGTGCCACCAGTGGGATGAACACCGGGGAGCTGTTTTTT.

This clonotype occurred a few times. The V call is TRBV29-1, the J call TRBJ2-1, with TRBD2 matching 7 bases. After removal of 4 bases from V and 0 bases from J, the junction contained 6 bases not matched to a gene. The germline V gene has CDR1 SQVTM and CDR2 ANQGSEA. CDR3 size: 15 residues. CDR3 nucleotides: TGCAGCGTTGGTGAGGGAGGGAGCTCCTACAATGAGCAGTTCTTC. The encoded protein is CSVGEGGSSYNEQFF.

This clonotype was seen more than once but under ten times. The chain is built from TRBV12-3 or TRBV12-4 and TRBJ2-5; 12 bases agree with TRBD1. V was clipped by 3 bases and J by 4 bases; unmatched bases: 6. The CDR3 is 16 amino acids. CDR3 protein: CASSLGTGGERETQYF. The CDR3 DNA is TGTGCCAGCAGTTTGGGGACAGGGGGCGAGAGAGAGACCCAGTACTTC.

The rearrangement joins TRBV9 to TRBJ2-1, with 9 bases lining up with TRBD2. Germline V CDR1 and CDR2: SGDLS, YYNGEE. Trimming at V came to 1 base and at J to 4 bases, leaving 6 bases not matched to a gene. The CDR3 has 16 residues. The CDR3 nucleotides read TGTGCCAGCAGCGTAACCGGGACTAGCTATTACAATGAGCAGTTCTTC. It is translated as CASSVTGTSYYNEQFF.

The J gene is TRBJ1-1, the V gene TRBV20-1; D may be TRBD1 (5 bases). V shed 3 bases and J shed 1 base, with 9 bases lying between them. Germline lookup yields CDR1 DFQATT and CDR2 SNEGSKA (reference sequence). The CDR3 has 13 residues. CDR3 sequence (DNA): TGCAGTGCTAGCGGGGGGTGGAACACTGAAGCTTTCTTT. It is translated as CSASGGWNTEAFF.

There are a few counts of this clonotype. The chain recombines TRBV20-1 with TRBJ2-1; D might be TRBD2 (5 bases). The CDR3 length is 13 residues. CDR1 is DFQATT and CDR2 is SNEGSKA in the germline V gene (reference sequence). The CDR3: CSGETGPGNEQFF. The DNA of the CDR3 is TGCAGCGGGGAAACCGGGCCGGGAAATGAGCAGTTCTTC.

Only a few counts were recorded for this clonotype. The J gene is TRBJ2-1, the V gene TRBV7-2; D gene unclear. This CDR3 is built from 15 residues. CDR1 SGHTA and CDR2 FQGNSA come from the germline V gene. The V end was cut by 7 bases, the J end by 0 bases, with 13 bases between. CDR3 DNA sequence: TGTGCCAGCACCACCTACGAAAGCTCCTACAATGAGCAGTTCTTC. Its protein product is CASTTYESSYNEQFF.

This clonotype was counted between two and nine times. The chain recombines TRBV29-1 with TRBJ2-1; D might be TRBD1 (6 bases). In germline, CDR1 is SQVTM, CDR2 ANQGSEA. This CDR3 spans 13 amino acids. The ends were cut back, 6 bases at V and 6 bases at J, with 15 bases in the middle. In nucleotides, the CDR3 is TGCAGCGTGGTCAAACAGGGAATCAATGAGCAGTTCTTC. Translating it yields CSVVKQGINEQFF.

The genes are TRBV20-1 and TRBJ2-5; TRBD2 matches 10 bases. The CDR3 sequence is 15 residues long. V was pared by 1 base and J by 6 bases, with 8 bases of the junction left unmatched. CDR1 and CDR2 (germline): DFQATT, SNEGSKA (reference sequence). This chain's CDR3 is CSARVAGGLMKTQYF. CDR3 in DNA: TGCAGTGCTAGAGTAGCGGGGGGCCTGATGAAGACCCAGTACTTC.

This clonotype was picked up many times. The chain uses TRBV7-8 and TRBJ2-2; TRBD2 aligns across 8 bases. CDR3 size: 16 residues. CDR1 SGHVS and CDR2 FQNEAQ come from the germline V gene. The junction had 10 bases not matched to a gene; V was cut back by 5 bases and J by 5 bases. For the CDR3, the DNA is TGTGCCAGCAGCGGAATGCCGGGACTAGGGACCGGGGAGCTGTTTTTT. Protein: CASSGMPGLGTGELFF.

This rearrangement joins TRBV6-5 to TRBJ2-5; 9 nucleotides align to TRBD1. Germline V gene data show CDR1 as MNHEY and CDR2 as SVGAGI. The ends lost 2 bases at V and 5 bases at J; junction bases unmatched: 6. This CDR3 is built from 15 residues. CDR3 protein: CASSYRDRAPETQYF. In nucleotides, the CDR3 is TGTGCCAGCAGTTACCGGGACAGGGCCCCGGAGACCCAGTACTTC.

This clonotype showed up just a few times. The V call is TRBV7-9, the J call TRBJ2-7; the D gene is possibly TRBD2 (6 bases). V was shortened by 1 base and J by 4 bases, with 14 bases between the two germline ends. CDR3 length equals 15 residues. The V gene's germline CDR1 is SEHNR and CDR2 FQNEAQ (reference sequence). In DNA form, the CDR3 reads TGTGCCAGCAGCTTAGGCGGGGCCTTAAAATACGAGCAGTACTTC. It specifies CASSLGGALKYEQYF.

This clonotype was observed at least ten times. V gene TRBV6-4 combines with J gene TRBJ2-1; 10 bases map to TRBD1. The CDR3 is 16 amino acids. The V gene's germline CDR1 is MRHNA and CDR2 SNTAGT. V lost 6 bases, J lost 5 bases, and 10 bases stayed unmatched. The CDR3 region is CASSDAPGTGDNEQFF. In nucleotides, the CDR3 is TGTGCCAGCAGCGACGCTCCCGGGACAGGGGACAATGAGCAGTTCTTC.

The V call is TRBV29-1, the J call TRBJ2-3; D might be TRBD1 or TRBD2, each matching 6 bases. Trimming left V 0 bases short and J 2 bases short, with 12 bases between. Germline-derived CDR1 and CDR2 are SQVTM and ANQGSEA. The CDR3 totals 15 residues. In DNA, the CDR3 is TGCAGCGTTGAAGATCGAGGGGGGTTCACAGATACGCAGTATTTT. Translated: CSVEDRGGFTDTQYF.

The chain employs TRBV7-2 and TRBJ2-5; 7 bases align to TRBD2. CDR1 and CDR2 (germline): SGHTA, FQGNSA. J was trimmed by 6 bases and V by 7 bases; bases with no gene match: 2. The CDR3 covers 11 residues. The CDR3 bases are TGTGCCAGCACCAGCGGGAAGACCCAGTACTTC. This codes for CASTSGKTQYF.

The chain carries TRBV2 and TRBJ1-6; TRBD1 might be the D (6 bases). The CDR3 spans 18 residues. CDR1 SNHLY and CDR2 FYNNEI come from the germline V gene. The V gene lost 8 bases and the J gene lost 7 bases, with 27 bases spanning the gap. The CDR3 region has the DNA TGTGCCAGCGAGGGAGACAGGATTTTGGTCTCGGGAAATTCACCCCTCCACTTT. Its protein is CASEGDRILVSGNSPLHF.

This clonotype showed up many times. The chain links TRBV10-1 to TRBJ1-1, with a weak D call TRBD1 (5 bases). The V gene's germline CDR1 is WNHNN and CDR2 SYGVQD (reference sequence). The CDR3 sequence is 13 residues long. V lost 3 bases to trimming and J lost 6 bases, with 11 bases between them. CDR3 in amino acids: CASSDPTGAEAFF. The CDR3 nucleotides read TGCGCCAGCAGTGACCCTACGGGGGCTGAAGCTTTCTTT.

This chain joins TRBV15 and TRBJ2-5, with 7 bases fitting TRBD1. Germline V gene sequence: CDR1 LNHNV, CDR2 YYDKDF (reference sequence). V dropped 1 base and J dropped 7; count of bases not matched to a gene: 9. The CDR3 covers 15 residues. Here the CDR3 reads CATSRAGDSVWTQYF. The CDR3 DNA follows: TGTGCCACCAGCAGAGCTGGGGACAGCGTTTGGACCCAGTACTTC. Full variable domain (rest looked up from reference TRBV15 and TRBJ2-5): DAMVIQNPRYQVTQFGKPVTLSCSQTLNHNVMYWYQQKSSQAPKLLFHYYDKDFNNEADTPDNFQSRRPNTSFCFLDIRSPGLGDTAMYLCATSRAGDSVWTQYFGPGTRLLVL.

This clonotype was observed a handful of times. The chain combines TRBV29-1 with TRBJ2-2, with a tentative D call TRBD2 (7 bases). Deletions cut 6 bases from V and 5 bases from J, with 22 bases between. This CDR3 region has 16 residues. Germline values: CDR1 SQVTM, CDR2 ANQGSEA. In nucleotides, the CDR3 is TGCAGCGTGGCCTGGGCTAGCGGTACAGGGACCGGGGAGCTGTTTTTT. Translation gives CSVAWASGTGTGELFF.